This note documents a single T cell receptor beta chain sequence. Antigen: not known. Germline CDR1 is SGHKS and CDR2 is YYEKEE (reference sequence). This CDR3 is 13 amino acids long. V gave up 3 bases and J gave up 5 bases, with 12 bases separating them. The data were obtained in a study of cytomegalovirus exposure and HLA in healthy donors. Study findings and constraints: Earlier analysis found most TCR beta V segments productive about 87% or about 30% of the time.

The study ran its PCR with 60 Vbeta and 13 Jbeta primers. Clones were read by immunoSEQ multiplex PCR, and TCRdb kept only the in-frame ones, dropping some. This table holds approximately 150,000 clones, about 65% found once. The origin of this receptor is a woman in her thirties in good health and CMV-seronegative. The material sequenced was PBMCs. This chain links TRBV5-5 with TRBJ2-7; possibly TRBD2 for D (5 bases). Here the CDR3 DNA reads TGTGCCAGCAGCTCGGTACTAGTCCACGAGCAGTACTTC. This codes for CASSSVLVHEQYF. Filled out from reference TRBV5-5 and TRBJ2-7, the complete variable domain reads DAGVTQSPTHLIKTRGQQVTLRCSPISGHKSVSWYQQVLGQGPQFIFQYYEKEERGRGNFPDRFSARQFPNYSSELNVNALLLGDSALYLCASSSVLVHEQYFGPGTRLTVT.